A selection of T cell receptor beta chains follows, all from one sample in a study of T-cell memory formation after mild COVID-19. One entry per CDR3 protein results from TCRdb running MiXCR on the 5' RACE reads. The repertoire includes 350,000 to 500,000 distinct CDR3 sequences, roughly 18% of them detected once, and 20% to 25% sits in the top ten. Sequencing input: PBMCs or a T cell subset sorted from them (not recorded which). The source of these receptors is a man between 18 and 29 years old who had mild COVID-19 (a few samples of this study predate the infection). Cell type and time point are not known. The CDR3 runs from the conserved cysteine through the conserved F or W. A D gene is named only where the DNA matches it firmly. The size of a clone is reported for some rows only, either as once, few or many, or as a class for expanded clones.

>TRBV7-9|-|TRBJ1-1|-
TGTGCCAGCAGCTTACTGCAGGGGTGGGGGACTGAAGCTTTCTTT
CASSLLQGWGTEAFF
>TRBV5-1|-|TRBJ2-1|TRBD1
TGCGCCAGCAGCTGGACAGGGGTGAATGAGCAGTTCTTC
CASSWTGVNEQFF
>TRBV19|few|TRBJ1-1|-
TGTGCCAGTATCGACAGGAGATTGAACACTGAAGCTTTCTTT
CASIDRRLNTEAFF
>TRBV4-3|-|TRBJ2-7|-
TGCGCCAGCAGCCAAGGTAACGAGCAGTACTTC
CASSQGNEQYF
>TRBV7-9|-|TRBJ2-5|TRBD1
TGTGCCAGCAGCTCGGGACAGGGGAGACAGACCCAGTACTTC
CASSSGQGRQTQYF
>TRBV20-1|few|TRBJ1-1|-
TGCAGTGCTAGATTGGACCGGAACACTGAAGCTTTCTTT
CSARLDRNTEAFF
>TRBV7-9|-|TRBJ2-3|-
TGTGCCAGCAGCGACACATCGGGTACGCAGTATTTT
CASSDTSGTQYF
>TRBV6-5|few|TRBJ2-5|TRBD1
TGTGCCAGCAGGCTGGACAGGGAATATCAGAAGACCCAGTACTTC
CASRLDREYQKTQYF
>TRBV6-2/TRBV6-3|-|TRBJ2-5|-
TGTGCCAGCAGGACAGTAATAGAGACCCAGTACTTC
CASRTVIETQYF
>TRBV7-6|few|TRBJ2-3|-
TGTGCCAGCAGCTTAGGGAGACTGGGGAGTACGCAGTATTTT
CASSLGRLGSTQYF
>TRBV5-1|-|TRBJ2-3|-
TGCGCCAGCAGCTCTGGCTACACTAGCACAGATACGCAGTATTTT
CASSSGYTSTDTQYF
>TRBV5-1|many|TRBJ2-1|TRBD1
TGCGCCAGCAGCTTATACAGGGGGCGCGGCTACAATGAGCAGTTCTTC
CASSLYRGRGYNEQFF
>TRBV7-9|many|TRBJ1-5|-
TGTGCCAGCAGCACGACAGAAAATCAGCCCCAGCATTTT
CASSTTENQPQHF
>TRBV15|-|TRBJ1-1|-
TGTGCCACCACGAAAGATACACAGAACACTGAAGCTTTCTTT
CATTKDTQNTEAFF
>TRBV25-1|-|TRBJ1-2|TRBD1
TGTGCCAGCAGTGTACAGGGGGCGCGGGGCTATGGCTACACCTTC
CASSVQGARGYGYTF
>TRBV5-1|-|TRBJ2-3|-
TGCGCCAGCAGCTCCGTGACAGAGGTCACAGATACGCAGTATTTT
CASSSVTEVTDTQYF
>TRBV6-8|-|TRBJ2-7|-
TGTGCCAGGGACTACGAGCAGTACTTC
CARDYEQYF
>TRBV5-5|-|TRBJ1-3|-
TGTGCCAGCAGCATAAATACTGGAAACACCATATATTTT
CASSINTGNTIYF
>TRBV19|-|TRBJ2-3|-
TGTGCCAGTACCTTTAGAGGACTCACAGATACGCAGTATTTT
CASTFRGLTDTQYF
>TRBV11-1|-|TRBJ2-3|-
TGTGCCAGCAGCGCTGGGGGCCACTGGGTGTATTTT
CASSAGGHWVYF
>TRBV20-1|few|TRBJ1-5|TRBD1
TGCAGTGCCACAGGGGGCTCAGGCAATCAGCCCCAGCATTTT
CSATGGSGNQPQHF
>TRBV5-6|few|TRBJ2-1|-
TGTGCCAGCAGCCATCGGACTGCTACTCAGTTCTTC
CASSHRTATQFF
>TRBV9|-|TRBJ1-2|-
TGTGCCAGCAGCCGTAGAGGAGGGAAAGGTGGCTACACCTTC
CASSRRGGKGGYTF
>TRBV7-9|few|TRBJ2-1|-
TGTGCCAGCAGCTTAGAGGAGAGAACGGGGACAACCTACAATGAGCAGTTCTTC
CASSLEERTGTTYNEQFF
>TRBV5-4|many|TRBJ2-5|-
TGTGCCAGTAAAGGGGGGGAGACCCAGTACTTC
CASKGGETQYF
>TRBV6-2/TRBV6-3|many|TRBJ1-2|-
TGTGCCAGCTCAAGCGCCGGACTCTACGAGGGCTACACCTTC
CASSSAGLYEGYTF
>TRBV11-1|-|TRBJ2-2|TRBD2
TGTGCCTGCAGCAGAGGACTAGCACCGAACACCGGGGAGCTGTTTTTT
CACSRGLAPNTGELFF
>TRBV18|-|TRBJ2-3|-
TGTGCCAGCTCACCACCGAGGGGAGGCCCAGATACGCAGTATTTT
CASSPPRGGPDTQYF
>TRBV20-1|few|TRBJ1-3|-
TGCAGTGCAAAGGGAGGCGCTTCTGGAAACACCATATATTTT
CSAKGGASGNTIYF